The rows below give T cell receptor beta chains drawn from one sample of a study of blood T cell repertoires in COVID-19. Produced via immunoSEQ multiplex PCR; TCRdb's table is partial and in-frame only. The profile shows 95,000 to 110,000 clones, about 85% of them singletons. The specimen was peripheral blood. Receptors originate from a middle-aged man in a cohort sampled during active COVID-19. Both conserved end residues are part of each CDR3. A D gene is named only where the DNA matches it firmly. Not every row has a clone size; where given, it reads once, few, many or a size class.

j_call: TRBJ1-1
clone_size: few
v_call: TRBV11-3
d_call: TRBD1
cdr3_aa: CASGITGTVNTEAFF
cdr3_nt: TGTGCCAGCGGTATTACCGGGACAGTAAACACTGAAGCTTTCTTT

j_call: TRBJ1-2
clone_size: NA
v_call: TRBV18
d_call: TRBD1
cdr3_aa: CASSPPGTVSNYGYTF
cdr3_nt: TGTGCCAGCTCACCCCCCGGGACAGTCTCTAACTATGGCTACACCTTC

j_call: TRBJ1-1
clone_size: once
v_call: TRBV5-4
d_call: NA
cdr3_aa: CASSLDLNTEAFF
cdr3_nt: TGTGCCAGCAGCCTCGACTTGAACACTGAAGCTTTCTTT

j_call: TRBJ2-6
clone_size: NA
v_call: TRBV6-1
d_call: TRBD1
cdr3_aa: CASSALGGRGLSGANVLTF
cdr3_nt: TGTGCCAGCAGTGCTCTGGGCGGCAGGGGGCTTTCTGGGGCCAACGTCCTGACTTTC

j_call: TRBJ2-7
clone_size: few
v_call: TRBV5-1
d_call: NA
cdr3_aa: CASSSRQSSYEQYF
cdr3_nt: TGCGCCAGCAGCTCCCGACAGAGCTCCTACGAGCAGTACTTC

j_call: TRBJ2-3
clone_size: NA
v_call: TRBV28
d_call: NA
cdr3_aa: CASSFPGVPRAEATQYF
cdr3_nt: TGTGCCAGCAGTTTTCCCGGAGTTCCGAGGGCTGAAGCTACGCAGTATTTT

j_call: TRBJ2-5
clone_size: NA
v_call: TRBV5-1
d_call: NA
cdr3_aa: CASSLVSGIETQYF
cdr3_nt: TGCGCCAGCAGCTTGGTTTCAGGGATAGAGACCCAGTACTTC

j_call: TRBJ2-3
clone_size: NA
v_call: TRBV9
d_call: TRBD2
cdr3_aa: CASSPRASGGAPDTQYF
cdr3_nt: TGTGCCAGCAGCCCCCGTGCTAGCGGGGGGGCTCCAGATACGCAGTATTTT

j_call: TRBJ1-5
clone_size: NA
v_call: TRBV7-8
d_call: NA
cdr3_aa: CASSPVADQPQHF
cdr3_nt: TGTGCCAGCAGCCCAGTGGCGGATCAGCCCCAGCATTTT

j_call: TRBJ2-5
clone_size: once
v_call: TRBV10-3
d_call: NA
cdr3_aa: CAISGPGGGGQETQYF
cdr3_nt: TGTGCCATCAGTGGCCCCGGAGGGGGGGGCCAGGAGACCCAGTACTTC

j_call: TRBJ2-1
clone_size: NA
v_call: TRBV5-8
d_call: TRBD2
cdr3_aa: CASIGGFGNEQFF
cdr3_nt: TGTGCCAGCATCGGGGGGTTCGGCAATGAGCAGTTCTTC

j_call: TRBJ2-5
clone_size: NA
v_call: TRBV6-2/TRBV6-3
d_call: NA
cdr3_aa: CASSWAYPGAQYF
cdr3_nt: TGTGCCAGCAGTTGGGCCTACCCAGGGGCCCAGTACTTC

j_call: TRBJ2-4
clone_size: NA
v_call: TRBV7-9
d_call: NA
cdr3_aa: CASSAQGVRDIQYF
cdr3_nt: TGTGCCAGCAGCGCTCAGGGTGTTAGGGACATTCAGTACTTC

j_call: TRBJ2-2
clone_size: NA
v_call: TRBV15
d_call: TRBD2
cdr3_aa: CASKASGGQAGELFF
cdr3_nt: TGTGCCTCCAAGGCTAGCGGGGGGCAGGCCGGGGAGCTGTTTTTT

j_call: TRBJ2-3
clone_size: NA
v_call: TRBV24-1
d_call: TRBD2
cdr3_aa: CATSALAGSTDTQYF
cdr3_nt: TGTGCCACCAGTGCTCTAGCGGGGAGCACAGATACGCAGTATTTT

j_call: TRBJ2-5
clone_size: NA
v_call: TRBV7-2
d_call: TRBD1
cdr3_aa: CASSSGNRGRETQYF
cdr3_nt: TGTGCCAGCAGCTCAGGGAACAGGGGGCGCGAGACCCAGTACTTC